This entry describes one T cell receptor beta chain. Its antigen remains unidentified. The sample is drawn from a study of T cell repertoires in cytomegalovirus infection. Across the study: Signatures in public TCR beta sequences pointed to both CMV infection and matching HLA type. Findings and limits, study-wide: The response measured ex vivo was dominated by TCR beta clonotypes (HLA-C-restricted and CMV-specific).

TCRdb fed the reads into MiXCR, producing one record per CDR3 protein. The sample yields around 360,000 distinct CDR3 sequences, about 32% seen once. V shed 1 base and J shed 1 base, with 10 bases lying between them. Per germline, CDR1 SGHAT and CDR2 FQNNGV. The CDR3 spans 16 residues. V gene TRBV11-2 combines with J gene TRBJ2-2; D gene unclear. The source of this sequence is a human donor in good health (CMV status not recorded). Some clones in this sample may be carry-over from other donors' samples. This material consisted of cultured PBMCs, taken from culture after CMV antigen stimulation. CDR3 sequence: CASSLAPPLNTGELFF. The DNA for the CDR3 is TGTGCCAGCAGCTTAGCTCCGCCTTTGAACACCGGGGAGCTGTTTTTT.